What follows are 22 T cell receptor beta chains derived from one specimen sequenced in a study of radiation and T cells in renal cell carcinoma. As for time point: baseline pretreatment blood. As to treatment: 15 Gy SBRT to primary tumor, nephrectomy 4 weeks later. Sequencing was performed with immunoSEQ multiplex PCR; in TCRdb, only in-frame clones are kept and a portion is missing. The repertoire holds more than 95,000 clones, with about four fifths as singletons. Sequences were derived from blood, sampled from a patient whose treatment included radiotherapy and nephrectomy. The receptors here all came from an older woman with renal cell carcinoma.

This chain links TRBV28 with TRBJ2-3, with 8 bases lining up with TRBD2. J was trimmed by 0 bases and V by 5 bases; bases with no gene match: 7. Per germline, CDR1 MDHEN and CDR2 SYDVKM. This CDR3 comprises 16 residues. The CDR3 sequence is CASSPLAGHSTDTQYF. The CDR3 DNA sequence: TGTGCCAGCAGTCCCTTAGCGGGGCATAGCACAGATACGCAGTATTTT. Variable domain in full (rest from reference TRBV28 and TRBJ2-3): DVKVTQSSRYLVKRTGEKVFLECVQDMDHENMFWYRQDPGLGLRLIYFSYDVKMKEKGDIPEGYSVSREKKERFSLILESASTNQTSMYLCASSPLAGHSTDTQYFGPGTRLTVL.

The chain is built from TRBV28 and TRBJ2-5; TRBD1 is a possible D gene (5 bases). Per the germline V gene, CDR1 is MDHEN and CDR2 is SYDVKM. V shed 4 bases and J shed 5 bases, with 17 bases lying between them. The CDR3 spans 15 residues. The CDR3 reads CASSSPKGVRETQYF. CDR3 nucleotide sequence: TGTGCCAGCAGTTCTCCCAAAGGGGTTAGGGAGACCCAGTACTTC.

The rearrangement uses TRBV6-1 and TRBJ1-5, with D unresolved. Germline V gene lookup returns CDR1 MNHNS and CDR2 SASEGT. The CDR3 spans 14 residues. Trimming took 1 base from V and 0 from J, leaving 4 bases between them. CDR3 sequence: CASSEVSSNQPQHF. The DNA of the CDR3 is TGTGCCAGCAGTGAAGTCAGTAGCAATCAGCCCCAGCATTTT.

The V and J genes are TRBV4-3 and TRBJ2-1; a possible D gene is TRBD1 (5 bases). V was trimmed by 4 bases and J by 10 bases, leaving 14 bases between them. The CDR3 length is 13 residues. The germline CDR1 and CDR2 sequences are LGHNA and YSLEER. CDR3 residues: CASSPGLFREQFF. The CDR3 DNA is TGCGCCAGCAGCCCAGGGCTATTTCGCGAGCAGTTCTTC.

This clone was detected a few times. This chain joins TRBV6-1 and TRBJ1-1, with 7 bases aligning to TRBD1. The germline gives CDR1 MNHNS, CDR2 SASEGT. V trimming: 3 bases; J trimming: 0 bases; junction bases outside the gene matches: 7. This CDR3 has 16 residues. The DNA for the CDR3 is TGTGCCAGCAGTGATAGACAGGGTTCGGTGAACACTGAAGCTTTCTTT. This gives the protein CASSDRQGSVNTEAFF.

This clone was counted at least ten times. V usage is TRBV13 and J usage is TRBJ1-3; D possibly corresponds to TRBD1 (5 bases). Trimming pared 5 bases from V and 3 bases from J, leaving 11 bases between. The CDR3 consists of 14 residues. The germline V gene encodes CDR1 PRHDT and CDR2 FYEKMQ (reference sequence). The CDR3 nucleotides are TGTGCCAGCAGCCCGGGGGGAGATGGAAACACCATATATTTT. It specifies CASSPGGDGNTIYF.

The chain couples TRBV27 to TRBJ2-7, with D perhaps given as TRBD1 or TRBD2 (5 bases each). The germline V gene encodes CDR1 MNHEY and CDR2 SMNVEV (reference sequence). The CDR3 spans 13 residues. Trimming took off 3 bases at V and 1 base at J, with 7 bases between the two ends. CDR3 sequence reads: CASSLGRSYEQYF. DNA of the CDR3: TGTGCCAGCAGTTTGGGACGGTCCTACGAGCAGTACTTC.

The chain is built from TRBV4-3 and TRBJ1-5; no clear D. CDR1 LGHNA and CDR2 YSLEER come from the germline V gene. The CDR3 contains 16 residues. The ends were cut back, 0 bases at V and 4 bases at J, with 13 bases in the middle. The CDR3: CASSQDYTRTNQPQHF. The CDR3 DNA reads as TGCGCCAGCAGCCAAGATTATACAAGAACAAATCAGCCCCAGCATTTT.

V gene TRBV29-1 combines with J gene TRBJ2-7; 9 positions match TRBD2. This CDR3 is 17 amino acids long. Per germline, CDR1 SQVTM and CDR2 ANQGSEA. The junction had 18 bases not matched to a gene; V was cut back by 2 bases and J by 7 bases. The CDR3 coding sequence is TGCAGCGTTGAAATTAAAGGAGAGAGACTAGCGGTCTTTGAGCAGTACTTC. This encodes CSVEIKGERLAVFEQYF.

The J gene is TRBJ1-2, the V gene TRBV30; D ambiguous. This CDR3 is built from 12 residues. With 5 bases removed from V and 4 bases from J, the gap between germline ends came to 11 bases. The germline CDR1 and CDR2 sequences are GTSNPN and SVGIG (reference sequence). Written as DNA, the CDR3 is TGTGCCTGGCGACCGGGCCCCTATGGCTACACCTTC. Residues: CAWRPGPYGYTF.

The J gene is TRBJ1-5, the V gene TRBV19; weak D call: TRBD1 (6 bases). The germline gives CDR1 LNHDA, CDR2 SQIVND (reference sequence). There are 14 residues in the CDR3. Trimming cost V 5 bases and J 0 bases, with 8 bases left between them. The CDR3 DNA reads as TGTGCCAGTAGTGGGACATATAGCAATCAGCCCCAGCATTTT. Encoded protein: CASSGTYSNQPQHF.

This clone was picked up a small number of times. The V and J genes are TRBV19 and TRBJ1-5; D unresolved. The CDR3 length is 15 residues. Trimming shortened V by 3 bases and J by 9 bases, and 18 bases separated the two germline ends. The germline V gene has CDR1 LNHDA and CDR2 SQIVND (reference sequence). The CDR3 loop reads CASSMRQAAEGPQHF. The CDR3 DNA reads TGTGCCAGTAGTATGAGGCAGGCAGCGGAAGGGCCCCAGCATTTT.

This chain connects TRBV10-2 to TRBJ2-2; maybe TRBD2 (5 bases). The germline V gene encodes CDR1 WSHSY and CDR2 SAAADI. The CDR3 covers 14 residues. Deletions cut 10 bases from V and 1 base from J, with 13 bases between. The DNA for the CDR3 is TGCGCCACCTTAGAGGGCCGGAACACCGGGGAGCTGTTTTTT. Its translation is CATLEGRNTGELFF.

This chain joins TRBV5-1 and TRBJ2-5; TRBD1 matches at 9 bases. CDR3 length equals 15 residues. Per germline, CDR1 SGHRS and CDR2 YFSETQ. The trim removed 4 bases at V and 2 bases at J, leaving 6 bases unmatched. The CDR3 DNA reads TGCGCCAGCAGCACGTCGGACAGGGGTCAAGAGACCCAGTACTTC. Amino acids: CASSTSDRGQETQYF.

The chain joins TRBV9 to TRBJ2-3; the match to TRBD2 covers 7 bases. This CDR3 spans 16 amino acids. J lost 5 bases, V lost 2 bases, and 11 bases had no gene match. In germline, CDR1 is SGDLS, CDR2 YYNGEE. CDR3 sequence reads: CASSVEVGLGGDTQYF. The CDR3 DNA reads TGTGCCAGCAGCGTTGAGGTAGGACTAGGAGGAGATACGCAGTATTTT.

This clone was observed a handful of times. DNA for the CDR3: TGTGCCAGCTCACCGGGACTAGCGGGGGCAGGTGGGAATGAGCAGTTCTTC. Translated: CASSPGLAGAGGNEQFF. The V call is TRBV18, the J call TRBJ2-1; 14 bases are a match to TRBD2. V lost 3 bases to trimming and J lost 7 bases; unmatched junction nucleotides: 8. Germline V gene lookup returns CDR1 KGHSH and CDR2 LQKENI. The CDR3 has 17 residues.

The chain combines TRBV6-1 with TRBJ2-5; TRBD2 aligns across 9 bases. V shed 6 bases and J 7 bases; nucleotides not matched to a gene: 9. The CDR3 runs 14 residues. Germline V gene sequence: CDR1 MNHNS, CDR2 SASEGT. The CDR3 loop reads CASRLAGDGGTQYF. The CDR3 DNA reads as TGTGCCAGCAGACTAGCGGGCGACGGGGGGACCCAGTACTTC.

The CDR3 nucleotides are TGCAGCGTTGAGCGGGGTAGCACAGATACGCAGTATTTT. This translates into CSVERGSTDTQYF. The V call is TRBV29-1, the J call TRBJ2-3; D perhaps matches TRBD2 (6 bases). Trimming pared 3 bases from V and 0 bases from J, leaving 7 bases between. This CDR3 is 13 amino acids long. Per germline, CDR1 SQVTM and CDR2 ANQGSEA.

This clone was detected a few times. The genes are TRBV7-6 and TRBJ1-2; 8 bases fit TRBD1. V dropped 1 base and J dropped 4; count of bases not matched to a gene: 8. The CDR3 totals 16 residues. Germline-derived CDR1 and CDR2 are SGHVS and FNYEAQ. CDR3 protein: CASSLEAGGGSYGYTF. The CDR3 region has the DNA TGTGCCAGCAGCTTAGAGGCAGGGGGCGGGAGCTATGGCTACACCTTC.

This clone has only one observation. The genes are TRBV15 and TRBJ1-2; D not resolved. With 0 bases removed from V and 0 bases from J, the gap between germline ends came to 11 bases. CDR3 length equals 16 residues. CDR1 is LNHNV, CDR2 YYDKDF, per germline (reference sequence). The CDR3 spells CATSRDLQSANYGYTF. The CDR3 DNA reads TGTGCCACCAGCAGAGATCTACAGTCAGCTAACTATGGCTACACCTTC.

The chain employs TRBV28 and TRBJ2-5, with TRBD2 identical over 9 bases. The CDR3 has 15 residues. Trimming at V came to 3 bases and at J to 5 bases, leaving 7 bases not matched to a gene. Germline loops: CDR1 MDHEN, CDR2 SYDVKM. CDR3 region: CASSLTSGGGETQYF. The CDR3 DNA follows: TGTGCCAGCAGTTTGACTAGCGGAGGTGGGGAGACCCAGTACTTC.

The V and J genes are TRBV6-5 and TRBJ1-2; no clear D gene. The CDR3 loop spans 12 amino acids. Germline values: CDR1 MNHEY, CDR2 SVGAGI. V was pared by 0 bases and J by 8 bases, with 7 bases between. CDR3 sequence reads: CASSYSDGGYTF. CDR3 bases: TGTGCCAGCAGTTACTCGGACGGGGGCTACACCTTC.